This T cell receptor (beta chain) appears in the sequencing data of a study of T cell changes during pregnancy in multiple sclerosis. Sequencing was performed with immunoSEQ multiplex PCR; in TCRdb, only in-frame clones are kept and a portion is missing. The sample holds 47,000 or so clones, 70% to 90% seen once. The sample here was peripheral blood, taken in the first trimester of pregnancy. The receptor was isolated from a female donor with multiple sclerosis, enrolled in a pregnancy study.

CDR3 region: CASSPQGPAGTDTQYF. The CDR3 DNA reads as TGCGCCAGCAGCCCCCAGGGGCCAGCGGGGACAGATACGCAGTATTTT. This sequence joins TRBV4-3 and TRBJ2-3; tentative D call: TRBD2 (7 bases). V was cut by 4 bases and J by 3 bases, with 17 bases left in between. The CDR3 consists of 16 residues. The germline V gene encodes CDR1 LGHNA and CDR2 YSLEER.